The present T cell receptor (beta chain) was sequenced within a study of blood T cell repertoires in COVID-19. Repertoires were generated with immunoSEQ multiplex PCR, while TCRdb's copy carries only in-frame clones and drops some. The table shows around 170,000 clones, with roughly 77% occurring only once. Trimming pared 5 bases from V and 0 bases from J, leaving 14 bases between. Germline assignment: CDR1 MNHEY and CDR2 SVGEGT. The CDR3 is 15 residues long. The TCR comes from a woman older than 75 with COVID-19, enrolled during active disease. J is TRBJ2-7 and V is TRBV6-2 or TRBV6-3; D perhaps matches TRBD1 (5 bases). The sequencing input was peripheral blood. The DNA for the CDR3 is TGTGCCAGCAGTAACCCCACAGGAGTCTCCTACGAGCAGTACTTC. Translation: CASSNPTGVSYEQYF.